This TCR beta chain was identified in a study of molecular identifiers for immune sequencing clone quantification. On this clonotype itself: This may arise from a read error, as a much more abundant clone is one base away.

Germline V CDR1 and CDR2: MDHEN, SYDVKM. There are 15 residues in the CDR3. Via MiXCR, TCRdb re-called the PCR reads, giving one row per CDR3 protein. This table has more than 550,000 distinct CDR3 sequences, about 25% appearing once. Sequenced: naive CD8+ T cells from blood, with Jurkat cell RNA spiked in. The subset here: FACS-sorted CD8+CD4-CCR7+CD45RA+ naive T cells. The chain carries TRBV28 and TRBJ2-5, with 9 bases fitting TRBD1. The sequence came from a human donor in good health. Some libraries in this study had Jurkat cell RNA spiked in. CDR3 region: CASSWPGQGQETQHF. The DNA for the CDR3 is TGTGCCAGCAGTTGGCCGGGACAGGGCCAAGAGACCCAGCACTTC.